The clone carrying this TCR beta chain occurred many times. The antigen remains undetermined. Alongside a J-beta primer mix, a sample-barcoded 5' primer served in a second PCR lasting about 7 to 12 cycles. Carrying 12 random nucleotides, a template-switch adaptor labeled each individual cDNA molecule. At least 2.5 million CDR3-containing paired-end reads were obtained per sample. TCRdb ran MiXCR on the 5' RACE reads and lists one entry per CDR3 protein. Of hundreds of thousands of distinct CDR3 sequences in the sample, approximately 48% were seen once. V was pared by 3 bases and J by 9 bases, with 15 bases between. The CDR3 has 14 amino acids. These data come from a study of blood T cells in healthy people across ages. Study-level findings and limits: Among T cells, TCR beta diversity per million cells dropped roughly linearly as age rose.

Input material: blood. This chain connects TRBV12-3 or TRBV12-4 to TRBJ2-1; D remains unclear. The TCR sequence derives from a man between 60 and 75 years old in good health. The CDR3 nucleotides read TGTGCCAGCAGTTTCAGCGACTTGAAGGTTGAGCAGTTCTTC. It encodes CASSFSDLKVEQFF.